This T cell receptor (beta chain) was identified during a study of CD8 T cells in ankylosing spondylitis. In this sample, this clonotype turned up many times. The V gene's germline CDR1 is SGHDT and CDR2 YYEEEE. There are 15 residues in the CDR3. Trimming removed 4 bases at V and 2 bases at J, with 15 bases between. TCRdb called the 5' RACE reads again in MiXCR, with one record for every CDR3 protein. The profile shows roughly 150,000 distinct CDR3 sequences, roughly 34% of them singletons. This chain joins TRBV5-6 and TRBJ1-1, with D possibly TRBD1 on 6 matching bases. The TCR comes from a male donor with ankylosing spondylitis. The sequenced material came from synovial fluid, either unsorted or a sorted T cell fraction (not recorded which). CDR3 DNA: TGTGCCAGCAGCCCCGAGACAGGTCTCAACACTGAAGCTTTCTTT. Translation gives CASSPETGLNTEAFF.